Listed below are T cell receptor beta chains from one sample, sequenced in a study of early T cells in non-severe SARS-CoV-2 infection. TCRdb independently ran MiXCR on the 5' RACE reads; one entry per CDR3 protein. The sample holds about 64,000 distinct CDR3 sequences, around 18% seen once. This specimen was whole blood, taken at baseline. The source of these receptors is an adult who was a healthcare worker with PCR-confirmed SARS-CoV-2 infection or an uninfected control (not recorded which). The conserved cysteine and the conserved F or W are not part of the CDR3 here.

length | V | CDR3
17 | TRBV7-2 | ASSLGLAGGRSSYNEQF
13 | TRBV6-5 | ASRGTDRRNEKLF
11 | TRBV12-3/TRBV12-4 | ASSSQEIYGYT
10 | TRBV20-1 | SARSGNTEAF
13 | TRBV7-2 | ASSLGRGGKETQY
13 | TRBV9 | ASSGGLAGYNEQF
13 | TRBV20-1 | SARPQGAGSYEQY
14 | TRBV6-5 | ASRNPTGGGNSPLH
10 | TRBV7-2 | ASSLGNYGYT
10 | TRBV24-1 | ATNGATGELF
13 | TRBV5-1 | ASSLADASGETQY
13 | TRBV6-5 | ASSPTGGERSPLH
12 | TRBV29-1 | SVHLLANIETQY
10 | TRBV29-1 | SVRSTDTEAF
14 | TRBV5-4 | ASSMGSDTVNTEAF
12 | TRBV12-3/TRBV12-4 | ASILDTSADTQY
14 | TRBV5-4 | ASRYLAGRDTGELF
12 | TRBV24-1 | ATSDPGGGNEQF
13 | TRBV27 | ASSSGTSSYNEQF
17 | TRBV25-1 | ASSPPGQGASSGANVLT
12 | TRBV12-3/TRBV12-4 | ASRRGTGGYEQY
11 | TRBV20-1 | SARPPHGETQY
10 | TRBV30 | AWNRGLYGYT
11 | TRBV6-5 | ASSPQPYYGYT
6 | TRBV20-1 | SPNEQF
12 | TRBV20-1 | SASGLAGVYEQY
12 | TRBV7-9 | ASSLSAGGYEQY
12 | TRBV5-4 | DSSGDQGFYGYT
13 | TRBV10-2 | ASSQNPTGLGGYT
11 | TRBV4-2 | ASSQDGRGEQY
12 | TRBV20-1 | SARDRGSGTEAF
11 | TRBV6-5 | ASGRPTGGELF
11 | TRBV7-2 | ASNLAWNSPLH
14 | TRBV25-1 | ASSETLGSLAETQY
11 | TRBV6-2/TRBV6-3 | ASSYSLSYEQY
10 | TRBV7-9 | ASSSPSSEAF
12 | TRBV5-1 | ASSFGLGAYEQY
10 | TRBV6-5 | ASTARGTEAF
12 | TRBV12-3/TRBV12-4 | ASSEGTYYNEQF